This passage covers 20 T cell receptor beta chains from one sample sequenced in a study of blood T cell repertoires in COVID-19. Generated by immunoSEQ multiplex PCR, the TCRdb table keeps only in-frame clones and is missing some. Found here are 200,000 to 250,000 clones, around 80% of them singletons; the top ten hold more than 7%. Sequences were obtained from peripheral blood. These TCRs come from a woman in her seventies with acute or convalescent COVID-19.

The rearrangement links TRBV12-3 or TRBV12-4 to TRBJ1-1; D is unresolved. Deletions cut 7 bases from V and 8 bases from J, with 17 bases between. This CDR3 spans 13 amino acids. The CDR3 DNA is TGTGCCAGCACTCTGCAACAACGAGGGGAAGCTTTCTTT. This encodes CASTLQQRGEAFF.

The chain joins TRBV20-1 to TRBJ2-1; 9 nucleotides line up with TRBD2. The CDR3 has 11 amino acids. Unmatched junction bases numbered 3, after V lost 5 bases and J lost 10 bases. Looked up from germline, CDR1 is DFQATT and CDR2 is SNEGSKA (reference sequence). The DNA for the CDR3 is TGCAGTGCTGGAAGCGGGGGGGAGCAGTTCTTC. Translation: CSAGSGGEQFF.

V is TRBV9 and J is TRBJ2-5, with D possibly being TRBD2 (5 bases). The ends were cut back, 3 bases at V and 5 bases at J, with 11 bases in the middle. Germline values: CDR1 SGDLS, CDR2 YYNGEE. This CDR3 is built from 13 residues. CDR3 sequence reads: CASSGGLRETQYF. The CDR3 DNA reads TGTGCCAGCAGCGGAGGGCTCCGTGAGACCCAGTACTTC. The full variable domain, in which reference TRBV9 and TRBJ2-5 provide the parts outside the CDR3, is DSGVTQTPKHLITATGQRVTLRCSPRSGDLSVYWYQQSLDQGLQFLIQYYNGEERAKGNILERFSAQQFPDLHSELNLSSLELGDSALYFCASSGGLRETQYFGPGTRLLVL.

This rearrangement joins TRBV7-9 to TRBJ2-7; D gene uncertain. The V gene lost 7 bases and the J gene lost 2 bases, with 12 bases spanning the gap. This CDR3 has 13 amino acids. CDR1 and CDR2 (germline): SEHNR, FQNEAQ (reference sequence). This CDR3 is CASTRLTAYEQYF. DNA of the CDR3: TGTGCCAGCACTAGGCTTACAGCCTACGAGCAGTACTTC.

V and J are TRBV2 and TRBJ2-3, with a weak D call TRBD1 (5 bases). The ends were cut back, 5 bases at V and 2 bases at J, with 8 bases in the middle. The CDR3 sequence is 13 residues long. Germline V gene sequence: CDR1 SNHLY, CDR2 FYNNEI. CDR3 sequence: CASSLTATDTQYF. Written as DNA, the CDR3 is TGTGCCAGCAGTTTGACAGCCACAGATACGCAGTATTTT. Looking up the rest from reference TRBV2 and TRBJ2-3 gives the full variable domain: EPEVTQTPSHQVTQMGQEVILRCVPISNHLYFYWYRQILGQKVEFLVSFYNNEISEKSEIFDDQFSVERPDGSNFTLKIRSTKLEDSAMYFCASSLTATDTQYFGPGTRLTVL.

The CDR3, as DNA: TGTGCAAGTCGACGACTAGCGGGGGGGCGCGAGCAGTACTTC. Translation gives CASRRLAGGREQYF. The rearrangement uses TRBV12-2 and TRBJ2-7; the table gives TRBD2 as D, unverified against the DNA. TRBV12-2 is termed a pseudogene. This CDR3 spans 14 amino acids.

This chain joins TRBV5-1 and TRBJ1-6; 9 bases fit TRBD1. Germline CDR1 is SGHRS and CDR2 is YFSETQ. The J segment lost 7 bases and the V segment lost 2 bases, leaving 7 bases of the junction unmatched. The CDR3 covers 16 residues. CDR3 loop: CASSLTGTGKNSPLHF. The CDR3 coding sequence is TGCGCCAGCAGCTTAACCGGGACAGGGAAAAATTCACCCCTCCACTTT.

V is TRBV30 and J is TRBJ2-3, with a possible D match to TRBD2 (5 bases). Germline CDR1 is GTSNPN and CDR2 is SVGIG (reference sequence). Trimming removed 2 bases from V and 8 bases from J, with 17 bases in between. This CDR3 contains 14 residues. The CDR3 region is CAWSRSNQGGTQYF. The CDR3 nucleotides read TGTGCCTGGAGTCGCTCCAATCAAGGAGGTACGCAGTATTTT.

V gene TRBV30 combines with J gene TRBJ1-2; weak D call: TRBD1 (6 bases). The V end lost 1 base, the J end lost 5 bases, and 11 bases lay between the germline ends. Germline V CDR1 and CDR2: GTSNPN, SVGIG (reference sequence). The CDR3 runs to 13 residues. The CDR3 sequence: CAWSGRGQYGYTF. The CDR3 DNA is TGTGCCTGGAGTGGCAGGGGTCAATATGGCTACACCTTC.

The chain couples TRBV5-1 to TRBJ2-5, with D possibly TRBD1 on 5 matching bases. The CDR3 spans 16 residues. The germline gives CDR1 SGHRS, CDR2 YFSETQ. V lost 3 bases and J 4 bases, leaving 19 bases between the germline ends. The CDR3 nucleotides read TGCGCCAGCAGCTGGGGCGGCAGGGAATTAGGAGAGACCCAGTACTTC. Translation: CASSWGGRELGETQYF.

This chain uses TRBV12-3 or TRBV12-4 with TRBJ2-7; 11 bases align to TRBD1. With 8 bases clipped from V and 7 bases from J, the junction kept 7 bases outside the gene matches. This CDR3 comprises 13 residues. The CDR3, as DNA: TGTGCCAGCCAAGCGGGGACAGGGGGGGAGCAGTACTTC. The encoded protein is CASQAGTGGEQYF.

CDR3 loop: CASSPTSGGRYNEQFF. In DNA, the CDR3 is TGTGCCAGCAGCCCTACTAGCGGGGGGCGGTACAATGAGCAGTTCTTC. The chain uses TRBV5-4 and TRBJ2-1; 12 nucleotides align to TRBD2. The CDR3 has 16 amino acids. Trimming took 4 bases from V and 4 from J; bases not matched to a gene: 6. Per the germline V gene, CDR1 is SGHNT and CDR2 is YYREEE (reference sequence).

This chain uses TRBV3-1 (or the pseudogene TRBV3-2) with TRBJ1-6, with 7 bases fitting TRBD1. This CDR3 has 14 residues. Germline CDR1 reads LGHDT; CDR2 reads YNNKEL (reference sequence). V gave up 4 bases and J gave up 16 bases; unmatched junction bases: 13. The CDR3 region has the DNA TGTGCCAGCAGCCTTGGAATAAGGGACAGTCAACTCCACTTT. Encoded protein: CASSLGIRDSQLHF.

This chain connects TRBV6-1 to TRBJ2-7; 10 nucleotides agree with TRBD2. Looked up from germline, CDR1 is MNHNS and CDR2 is SASEGT. The CDR3 covers 16 residues. V lost 2 bases and J lost 2; bases outside the gene matches: 6. DNA of the CDR3: TGTGCCAGCAGTGAAAATGGTAGCGGGGGGACCTACGAGCAGTACTTC. The encoded protein is CASSENGSGGTYEQYF.

This rearrangement joins TRBV5-1 to TRBJ1-4; 7 nucleotides agree with TRBD1. CDR3 length: 15 amino acids. J gave up 8 bases and V 3 bases, and 10 bases lay outside the gene matches. Germline-derived CDR1 and CDR2 are SGHRS and YFSETQ. The CDR3 sequence: CASSSGTADGEKLFF. The CDR3 DNA sequence: TGCGCCAGCAGCTCCGGGACAGCCGATGGAGAAAAACTGTTTTTT.

The genes are TRBV19 and TRBJ1-5, with 7 nucleotides matching TRBD1. The CDR3 length is 13 residues. The germline V gene has CDR1 LNHDA and CDR2 SQIVND (reference sequence). The trim removed 3 bases at V and 7 bases at J, leaving 3 bases unmatched. CDR3 in amino acids: CASSIQGDQPQHF. The CDR3, as DNA: TGTGCCAGTAGTATCCAGGGGGACCAGCCCCAGCATTTT.

About this clone: Other DNA variants within this sample encode the same CDR3. The V and J genes are TRBV7-2 and TRBJ2-3; D possibly corresponds to TRBD2 (6 bases). V lost 1 base and J 2 bases, leaving 13 bases between the germline ends. CDR1 is SGHTA, CDR2 FQGNSA, per germline. The CDR3 consists of 16 residues. CDR3 sequence: CASSLVLGGVTDTQYF. Here the CDR3 DNA reads TGTGCCAGCAGCTTAGTTCTTGGCGGGGTCACAGATACGCAGTATTTT.

The chain recombines TRBV14 with TRBJ1-1; tentatively, D is TRBD1 (6 bases). Germline CDR1 SGHDN, CDR2 FVKESK. Trimming removed 3 bases from V and 10 bases from J, with 15 bases in between. CDR3 size: 13 residues. CDR3 nucleotide sequence: TGTGCCAGCAGCCATGAGGTCCGGGGGGCAGCTTTCTTT. As protein: CASSHEVRGAAFF.

In nucleotides, the CDR3 is TGCGCCAGCAGCTTGTCCCTGAGGACATTGGCTGGCTACACCTTC. It yields the protein CASSLSLRTLAGYTF. The chain couples TRBV5-1 to TRBJ1-2, with D perhaps TRBD1 (5 bases). CDR3 length: 15 amino acids. The V gene's germline CDR1 is SGHRS and CDR2 YFSETQ. V was pared by 1 base and J by 7 bases, with 17 bases between.

The V call is TRBV6-6, the J call TRBJ1-3; D perhaps matches TRBD1 (6 bases). The length of the CDR3 is 12 residues. Trimming took 5 bases from V and 8 from J, leaving 10 bases between them. CDR1 and CDR2 (germline): MNHNY, SVGAGI (reference sequence). CDR3 nucleotides: TGTGCCAGCAGTCCTCAGGGGCACACCATATATTTT. Its translation is CASSPQGHTIYF.